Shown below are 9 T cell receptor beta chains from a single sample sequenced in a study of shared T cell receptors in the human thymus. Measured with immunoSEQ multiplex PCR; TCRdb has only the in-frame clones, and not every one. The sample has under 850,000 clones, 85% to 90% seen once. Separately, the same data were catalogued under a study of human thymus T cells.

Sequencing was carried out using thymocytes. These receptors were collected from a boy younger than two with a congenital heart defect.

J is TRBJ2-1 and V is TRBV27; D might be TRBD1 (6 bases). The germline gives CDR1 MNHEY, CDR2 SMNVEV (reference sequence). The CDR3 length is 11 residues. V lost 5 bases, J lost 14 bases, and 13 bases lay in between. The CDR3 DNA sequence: TGTGCCAGCAGTCGCGGTGCAGGGGAGTTCTTC. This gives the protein CASSRGAGEFF.

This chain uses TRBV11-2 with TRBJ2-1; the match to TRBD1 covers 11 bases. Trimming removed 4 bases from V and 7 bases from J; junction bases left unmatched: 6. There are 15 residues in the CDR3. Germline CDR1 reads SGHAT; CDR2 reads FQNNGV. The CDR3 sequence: CASSSDRGRENEQFF. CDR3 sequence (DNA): TGTGCCAGCAGCTCGGACAGGGGGCGAGAGAATGAGCAGTTCTTC. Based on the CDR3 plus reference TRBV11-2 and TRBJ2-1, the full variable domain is EAGVAQSPRYKIIEKRQSVAFWCNPISGHATLYWYQQILGQGPKLLIQFQNNGVVDDSQLPKDRFSAERLKGVDSTLKIQPAKLEDSAVYLCASSSDRGRENEQFFGPGTRLTVL.

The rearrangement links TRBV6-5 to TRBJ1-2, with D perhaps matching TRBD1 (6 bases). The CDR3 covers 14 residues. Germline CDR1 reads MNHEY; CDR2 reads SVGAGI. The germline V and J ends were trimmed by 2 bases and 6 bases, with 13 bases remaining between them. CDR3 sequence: CASSYGARGDGYTF. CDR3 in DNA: TGTGCCAGCAGTTACGGGGCCAGGGGAGATGGCTACACCTTC.

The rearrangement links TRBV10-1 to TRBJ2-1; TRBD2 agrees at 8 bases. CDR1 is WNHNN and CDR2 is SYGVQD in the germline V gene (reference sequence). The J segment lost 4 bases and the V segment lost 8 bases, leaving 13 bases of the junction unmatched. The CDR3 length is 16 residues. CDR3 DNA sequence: TGCGCCAGCTCCTCAATAGCGGGAAACGTTTACAATGAGCAGTTCTTC. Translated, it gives CASSSIAGNVYNEQFF.

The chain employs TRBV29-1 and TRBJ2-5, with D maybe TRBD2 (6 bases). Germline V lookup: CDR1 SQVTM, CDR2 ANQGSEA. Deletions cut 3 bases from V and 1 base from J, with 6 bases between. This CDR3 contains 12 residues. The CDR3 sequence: CSVEEGQETQYF. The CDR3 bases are TGCAGCGTTGAGGAGGGCCAAGAGACCCAGTACTTC. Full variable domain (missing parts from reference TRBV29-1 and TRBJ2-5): SAVISQKPSRDICQRGTSLTIQCQVDSQVTMMFWYRQQPGQSLTLIATANQGSEATYESGFVIDKFPISRPNLTFSTLTVSNMSPEDSSIYLCSVEEGQETQYFGPGTRLLVL.

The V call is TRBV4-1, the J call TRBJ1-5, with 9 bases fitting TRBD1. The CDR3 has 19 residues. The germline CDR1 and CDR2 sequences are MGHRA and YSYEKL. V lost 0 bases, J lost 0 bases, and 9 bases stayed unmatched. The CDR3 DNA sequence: TGCGCCAGCAGCCAAGAACCGGGACAGGGCTGGGGTAGCAATCAGCCCCAGCATTTT. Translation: CASSQEPGQGWGSNQPQHF.

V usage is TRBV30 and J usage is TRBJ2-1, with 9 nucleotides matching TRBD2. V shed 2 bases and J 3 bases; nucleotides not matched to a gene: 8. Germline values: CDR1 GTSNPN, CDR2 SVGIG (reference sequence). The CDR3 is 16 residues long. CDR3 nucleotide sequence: TGTGCCTGGAGTCAAAATAGCGGGAGAAACTACAATGAGCAGTTCTTC. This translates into CAWSQNSGRNYNEQFF.

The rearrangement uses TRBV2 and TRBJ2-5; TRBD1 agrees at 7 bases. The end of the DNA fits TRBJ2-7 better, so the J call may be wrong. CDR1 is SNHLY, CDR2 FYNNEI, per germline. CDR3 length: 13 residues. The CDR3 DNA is TGTGCCAGCATGCTGGGACAGCCCTACGAGCAGTACTTC. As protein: CASMLGQPYEQYF.

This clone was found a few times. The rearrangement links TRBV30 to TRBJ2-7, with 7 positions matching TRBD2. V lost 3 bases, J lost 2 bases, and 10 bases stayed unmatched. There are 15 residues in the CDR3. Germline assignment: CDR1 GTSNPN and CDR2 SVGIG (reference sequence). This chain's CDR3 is CAWRATSAKTYEQYF. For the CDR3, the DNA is TGTGCCTGGAGGGCAACTAGCGCCAAGACCTACGAGCAGTACTTC.